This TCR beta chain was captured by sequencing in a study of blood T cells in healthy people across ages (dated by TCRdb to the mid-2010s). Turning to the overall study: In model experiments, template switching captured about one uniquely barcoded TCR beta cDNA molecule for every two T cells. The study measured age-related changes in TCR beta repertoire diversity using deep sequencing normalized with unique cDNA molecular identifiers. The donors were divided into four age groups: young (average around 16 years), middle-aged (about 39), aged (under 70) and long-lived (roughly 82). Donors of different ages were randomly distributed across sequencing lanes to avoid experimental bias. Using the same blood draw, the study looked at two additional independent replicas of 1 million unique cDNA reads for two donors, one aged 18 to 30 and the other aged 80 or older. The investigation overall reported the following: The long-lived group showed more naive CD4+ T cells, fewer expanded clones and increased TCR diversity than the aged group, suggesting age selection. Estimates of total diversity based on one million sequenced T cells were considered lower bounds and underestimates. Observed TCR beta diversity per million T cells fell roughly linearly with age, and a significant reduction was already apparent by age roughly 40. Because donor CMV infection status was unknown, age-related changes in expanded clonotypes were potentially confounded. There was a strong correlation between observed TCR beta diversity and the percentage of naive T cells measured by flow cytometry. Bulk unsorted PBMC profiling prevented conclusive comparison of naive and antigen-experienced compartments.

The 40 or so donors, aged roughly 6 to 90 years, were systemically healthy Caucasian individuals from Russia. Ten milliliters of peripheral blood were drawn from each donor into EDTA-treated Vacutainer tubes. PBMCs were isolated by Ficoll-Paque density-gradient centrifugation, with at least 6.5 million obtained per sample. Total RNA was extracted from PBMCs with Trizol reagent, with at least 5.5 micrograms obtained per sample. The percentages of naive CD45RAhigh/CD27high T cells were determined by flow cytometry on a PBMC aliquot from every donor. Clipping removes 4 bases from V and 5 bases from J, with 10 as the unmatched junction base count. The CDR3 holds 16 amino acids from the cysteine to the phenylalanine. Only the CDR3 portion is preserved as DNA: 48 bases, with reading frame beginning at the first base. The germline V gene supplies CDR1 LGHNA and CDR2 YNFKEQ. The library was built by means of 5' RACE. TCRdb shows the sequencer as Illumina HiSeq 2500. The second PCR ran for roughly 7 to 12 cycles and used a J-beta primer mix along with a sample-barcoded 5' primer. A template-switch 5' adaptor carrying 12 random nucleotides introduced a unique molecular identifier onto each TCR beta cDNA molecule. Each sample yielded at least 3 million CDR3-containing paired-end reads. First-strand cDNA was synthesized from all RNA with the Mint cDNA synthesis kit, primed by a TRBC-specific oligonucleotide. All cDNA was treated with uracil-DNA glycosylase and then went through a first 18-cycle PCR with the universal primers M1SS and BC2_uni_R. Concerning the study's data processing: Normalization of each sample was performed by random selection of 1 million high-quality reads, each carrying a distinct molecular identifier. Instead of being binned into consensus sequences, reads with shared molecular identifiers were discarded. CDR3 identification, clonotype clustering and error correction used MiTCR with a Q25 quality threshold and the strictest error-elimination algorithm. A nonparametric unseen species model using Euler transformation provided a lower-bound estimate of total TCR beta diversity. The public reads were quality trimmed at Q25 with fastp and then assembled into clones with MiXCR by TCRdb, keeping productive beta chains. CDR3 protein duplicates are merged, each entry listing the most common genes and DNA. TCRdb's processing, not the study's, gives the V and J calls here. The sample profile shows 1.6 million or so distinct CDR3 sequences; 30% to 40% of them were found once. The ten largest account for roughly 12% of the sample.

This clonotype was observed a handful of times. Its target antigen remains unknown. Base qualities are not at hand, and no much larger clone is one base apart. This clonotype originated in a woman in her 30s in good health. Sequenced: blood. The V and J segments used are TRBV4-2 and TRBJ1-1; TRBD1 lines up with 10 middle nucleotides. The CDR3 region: CASSLTRTGGGTEAFF. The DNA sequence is TGTGCCAGCAGCCTTACCCGGACAGGGGGAGGGACTGAAGCTTTCTTT.